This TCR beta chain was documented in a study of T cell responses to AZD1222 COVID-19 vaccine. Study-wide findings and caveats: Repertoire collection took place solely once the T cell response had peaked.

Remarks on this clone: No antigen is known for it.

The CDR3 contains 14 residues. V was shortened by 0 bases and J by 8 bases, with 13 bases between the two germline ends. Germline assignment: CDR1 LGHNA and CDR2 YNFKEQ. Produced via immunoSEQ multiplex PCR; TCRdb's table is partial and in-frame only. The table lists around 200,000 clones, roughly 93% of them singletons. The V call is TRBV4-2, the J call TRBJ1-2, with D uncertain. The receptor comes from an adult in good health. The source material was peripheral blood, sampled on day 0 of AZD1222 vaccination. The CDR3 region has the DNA TGTGCCAGCAGCCAAGAGTCAGCCCTCTGGGGCTACACCTTC. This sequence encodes CASSQESALWGYTF.